A selection of T cell receptor beta chains follows, all from one sample in a study of CD8 T cells in Susac syndrome. TCRdb recomputed calls from the immunoSEQ multiplex PCR reads with MiXCR, one row per CDR3 protein. The table shows around 130,000 distinct CDR3 sequences, with around 80% occurring only once. Sequencing was performed on CD8+ T cells from PBMCs. The receptors come from a human donor with multiple sclerosis. The CDR3 runs from the conserved cysteine through the conserved F or W. D genes are given only for firm matches. Size tells how often a clone was seen (once, few, many) or the class of an expanded clone, and some rows leave it out.

clone size	V gene	D gene	J gene	CDR3 DNA	CDR3 protein
.	TRBV4-1	.	TRBJ2-1	TGCGCCAGCAGCCTTTCGGTAGGGGACAATGAGCAGTTCTTC	CASSLSVGDNEQFF
.	TRBV27	TRBD1	TRBJ2-2	TGTGCCAGCAGTTTATTAGGACAGGGCGGCGGGGAGCTGTTTTTT	CASSLLGQGGGELFF
.	TRBV27	.	TRBJ1-1	TGTGCCAGCAGACTACAGGGATTGACTGAAGCTTTCTTT	CASRLQGLTEAFF
.	TRBV6-1	.	TRBJ2-4	TGTGCCAGCAGTGAACCGTCGGACCTTGGGGTCCAGTACTTC	CASSEPSDLGVQYF
.	TRBV28	TRBD1	TRBJ2-3	TGTGCCAGCAGTTCCACCATAAATTACAGGGGGCAATCAGATACGCAGTATTTT	CASSSTINYRGQSDTQYF
.	TRBV3-1	TRBD2	TRBJ2-2	TGTGCCAGCAGCCAAGGGACTAGCGGGAGTCACGGGGAGCTGTTTTTT	CASSQGTSGSHGELFF
.	TRBV12-3/TRBV12-4	.	TRBJ2-1	TGTGCCAGCAGTTTGGGCATCCACGAACAGTTCTTC	CASSLGIHEQFF
few	TRBV6-1	TRBD1	TRBJ1-1	TGTGCCAGCCGAGAAGGACAGGGGAACACTGAAGCTTTCTTT	CASREGQGNTEAFF
.	TRBV19	.	TRBJ1-5	TGTGCCAGTAGTATTCTTTACGGGACGGATCAGCCCCAGCATTTT	CASSILYGTDQPQHF
.	TRBV12-3/TRBV12-4	.	TRBJ1-2	TGTGCCAGCAGTTGGGCCGTGGGCTTCCATGGCTACACCTTC	CASSWAVGFHGYTF
.	TRBV19	.	TRBJ1-6	TGTGCCAGTAGTTGGGGGAGCTCCTATAATTCACCCCTCCACTTT	CASSWGSSYNSPLHF
.	TRBV29-1	TRBD1	TRBJ2-2	TGCAGCGTCCAATTACCGGGACAGGGAAGCACCGGGGAGCTGTTTTTT	CSVQLPGQGSTGELFF
.	TRBV7-9	.	TRBJ2-2	TGTGCCAGCAGCTCATCCGGGGAGCTGTTTTTT	CASSSSGELFF
once	TRBV5-4	TRBD2	TRBJ2-1	TGTGCCAGCAGCGTGGGAGGGCACAATGAGCAGTTCTTC	CASSVGGHNEQFF
.	TRBV25-1	TRBD2	TRBJ2-1	TGTGCCAGCAATGCGGGAGGATACAATGAGCAGTTCTTC	CASNAGGYNEQFF
.	TRBV15	.	TRBJ2-1	TGTGCCACCAGCAGGCCCGGGGCAGGGGTAAATGAGCAGTTCTTC	CATSRPGAGVNEQFF
once	TRBV12-3/TRBV12-4	.	TRBJ2-1	TGTGCCAGCAGTTACCCGACAGCTTACAATGAGCAGTTCTTC	CASSYPTAYNEQFF
many	TRBV5-6	.	TRBJ2-1	TGTGCCAGCAGCTTGGGAGGGGGGTCCTACAATGAGCAGTTCTTC	CASSLGGGSYNEQFF
.	TRBV20-1	TRBD1	TRBJ1-2	TGCAGTGCTAGAGCGCGGGACAGCTTAAGTGGCGGCTACACCTTC	CSARARDSLSGGYTF
few	TRBV11-1	.	TRBJ1-1	TGTGCCAGCACCCAACAGCGGGGGGCTATTTGGGTGAACACTGAAGCTTTCTTT	CASTQQRGAIWVNTEAFF
.	TRBV4-2	.	TRBJ1-5	TGTGCCAGCAGCCTCCTAAGGAAGGGCGGCGGTCAGCCCCAGCATTTT	CASSLLRKGGGQPQHF
few	TRBV11-2	.	TRBJ2-1	TGTGCCAGCAGCTTAGATAGTCGGTCCTACAATGAGCAGTTCTTC	CASSLDSRSYNEQFF
.	TRBV12-3/TRBV12-4	.	TRBJ1-3	TGTGCCAGCAGTTTTAATTCGGGAGGTTTCTCTGGAAACACCATATATTTT	CASSFNSGGFSGNTIYF
.	TRBV24-1	.	TRBJ2-2	TGTGCCACCAGTGATTTACGGGGGGCCCAAGCCCTGGGTGTGGACACCGGGGAGCTGTTTTTT	CATSDLRGAQALGVDTGELFF
.	TRBV6-1	.	TRBJ1-1	TGTGCCACCGATGCGGTAACATCGGGGGTGGGCACTGAAGCTTTCTTT	CATDAVTSGVGTEAFF
.	TRBV7-9	.	TRBJ2-1	TGTGCCAGCAGCTCTGGACAAATGGCGCAGTTCTTC	CASSSGQMAQFF
.	TRBV9	.	TRBJ1-1	TGTGCCAGCAGCGTAGGTCCAGGGAGTGTCCCTGAAGCTTTCTTT	CASSVGPGSVPEAFF
few	TRBV27	.	TRBJ1-2	TGTGCCAGCAGCCACGGGGGGCAGAACTATGGCTACACCTTC	CASSHGGQNYGYTF
.	TRBV2	TRBD2	TRBJ2-5	TGTGCCAGCATGGTCGGGCTAGCGGGGCAAGAGACCCAGTACTTC	CASMVGLAGQETQYF
.	TRBV7-6	.	TRBJ2-3	TGTGCCAGCAGCTTTAGCGTAGCGACAGATACGCAGTATTTT	CASSFSVATDTQYF
.	TRBV3-1	.	TRBJ1-2	TGTGCCAGCAGCCAAATGGTAGGGGCGTTGGAAGGCTACACCTTC	CASSQMVGALEGYTF
.	TRBV20-1	.	TRBJ2-7	TGCAGTGCTAGAGAGCACGGATCCTACGAGCAGTACTTC	CSAREHGSYEQYF
.	TRBV5-1	.	TRBJ1-5	TGCGCCAGCAGCCCCCTTGGCCTCAATCAGCCCCAGCATTTT	CASSPLGLNQPQHF
.	TRBV7-8	.	TRBJ1-2	TGTGCCAGCAGCTCCAGACCCCCGCCCGGGACGGATTATATCTATGGCTACACCTTC	CASSSRPPPGTDYIYGYTF
.	TRBV5-6	TRBD1	TRBJ2-7	TGTGCCAGCAGCGGTCCCGGGACAGGGTACGAGCAGTACTTC	CASSGPGTGYEQYF
.	TRBV6-1	TRBD1	TRBJ2-1	TGTGCCAGCAGAGTCCCCCGACAGGGGGCCTCCTACAATGAGCAGTTCTTC	CASRVPRQGASYNEQFF
.	TRBV4-1	.	TRBJ2-1	TGCGCCAGCAGCCAAGAGGGTGAGAACGTTAACCCCTACAATGAGCAGTTCTTC	CASSQEGENVNPYNEQFF
.	TRBV18	.	TRBJ2-1	TGTGCCAGCTCAGTAGTAACTAGCCCTTACAATGAGCAGTTCTTC	CASSVVTSPYNEQFF
.	TRBV28	.	TRBJ2-5	TGTGCCAGCAGTTTAATGTTACAAGAGACCCAGTACTTC	CASSLMLQETQYF
.	TRBV3-1	.	TRBJ1-1	TGTGCCAGCAGACCTACAGGGTTCACTGAAGCTTTCTTT	CASRPTGFTEAFF
.	TRBV5-1	TRBD1	TRBJ2-1	TGCGCCAGCAGCTTGTACGCGACAGGGTCCTACAATGAGCAGTTCTTC	CASSLYATGSYNEQFF
.	TRBV27	.	TRBJ1-1	TGTGCCAGCAGTACGGACAGCTACACTGAAGCTTTCTTT	CASSTDSYTEAFF
.	TRBV5-8	.	TRBJ1-1	TGTGCCAGCAGCCCCACACTGAACACTGAAGCTTTCTTT	CASSPTLNTEAFF
.	TRBV27	TRBD1	TRBJ2-7	TGTGCCAGCAGTTTATCTGCAGGGGGCTCCTACGAGCAGTACTTC	CASSLSAGGSYEQYF
.	TRBV7-9	TRBD2	TRBJ2-2	TGTGCCAGCAGCTTAGGTGTTAGCGGGATTCGGGAGCTGTTTTTT	CASSLGVSGIRELFF
.	TRBV4-1	TRBD1	TRBJ2-6	TGCGCCAGCAGAACAGGGGCCTCTGGGGCCAACGTCCTGACTTTC	CASRTGASGANVLTF
once	TRBV27	.	TRBJ1-4	TGTGCCAGCACCGGCGGTAATGAAAAACTGTTTTTT	CASTGGNEKLFF
.	TRBV7-8	.	TRBJ1-3	TGTGCCAGCAGCTTGAACGGCCTCTCTGGAAACACCATATATTTT	CASSLNGLSGNTIYF
once	TRBV27	TRBD2	TRBJ2-1	TGTGCCAGCAGTTTCACGGGGGGGAATGAGCAGTTCTTC	CASSFTGGNEQFF
.	TRBV20-1	.	TRBJ2-3	TGCAGTGCTAGAGATGAGTTCCGGACCTCAACGTGGACAGATACGCAGTATTTT	CSARDEFRTSTWTDTQYF